The clone carrying this T cell receptor (beta chain) was counted many times. Antigen specificity is unknown. The V end lost 5 bases, the J end lost 5 bases, and 13 bases lay between the germline ends. This CDR3 comprises 13 residues. CDR1 and CDR2 from the germline V gene are MGHDK and SYGVNS. These data come from a study of Graves' ophthalmopathy and Graves' hyperthyroidism. Study at large: Hyperthyroidism counted as stable given no ophthalmopathy within 18 months of follow-up. General observations from the study: Ophthalmopathy versus stable hyperthyroidism: 13-signature model gave roughly 88% sensitivity, roughly 81% specificity.

Aged 18 to 65, the patients with hyperthyroidism had under 2 months' duration and were newly diagnosed. The study excluded patients with other autoimmune diseases, uncontrolled infections, pregnancy or lactation. TCR beta CDR3 regions were amplified from RNA transcripts. The first round was an RT-PCR with HTBI primers, and the second round was a multiplex PCR. TCRdb reprocessed the multiplex PCR reads with MiXCR, giving one entry per CDR3 protein. The sample consists of about 1.1 million distinct CDR3 sequences, less than 45% of them appearing once. Sequencing was done on a sample of peripheral blood or thyroid tissue (not recorded which). The chain carries TRBV25-1 and TRBJ2-7, with D maybe TRBD1 (5 bases). The TCR comes from an adult man with Graves' hyperthyroidism. CDR3 DNA: TGTGCCAGCAGTAAAACAGGTATAAACGAGCAGTACTTC. Translated: CASSKTGINEQYF.